This T cell receptor (beta chain) stems from a study of cytomegalovirus exposure and HLA in healthy donors. Regarding the study as a whole: Per a prior analysis, the majority of TCR beta V segments were productive roughly 87% or roughly 30% of the time. Reportedly, diagnosis of cytomegalovirus status by the classifier showed high specificity and sensitivity.

A remark on this clone: Its target is not known.

Use of 60 Vbeta and 13 Jbeta primers characterized the PCR. Sequencing was performed with immunoSEQ multiplex PCR; in TCRdb, only in-frame clones are kept and a portion is missing. This listing includes approximately 130,000 clones. V lost 5 bases to trimming and J lost 0 bases; unmatched junction nucleotides: 2. This CDR3 has 15 amino acids. Per germline, CDR1 KGHSH and CDR2 LQKENI. Unrecorded immune exposure was likely among donors, who were nominally healthy when sampled. This receptor was obtained from a woman aged 60-70 years in good health and CMV-seronegative. This chain joins TRBV18 and TRBJ2-1, with 9 bases that match TRBD1. Sequenced sample: PBMCs. The CDR3 nucleotides read TGTGCCAGCTCAGAGGACAGGGGCTCCTACAATGAGCAGTTCTTC. It yields the protein CASSEDRGSYNEQFF.